Shown below are 27 T cell receptor beta chains from a single sample sequenced in a study of T cell repertoires in cytomegalovirus infection. MiXCR, applied by TCRdb to the reads, yields one record per CDR3 protein. The table lists fewer than 250,000 distinct CDR3 sequences, 20% to 25% of them singletons. Material: CD8+ T cells from PBMCs. The receptors shown here come from a human donor in good health (CMV status not recorded). Some clones in this sample may be carry-over from other donors' samples.

The chain has TRBV13 and TRBJ2-1; weak D call: TRBD2 (6 bases). The V gene lost 5 bases and the J gene lost 0 bases, with 11 bases spanning the gap. This CDR3 is built from 15 residues. Germline V gene lookup returns CDR1 PRHDT and CDR2 FYEKMQ (reference sequence). The CDR3 nucleotides are TGTGCCAGCAGCCAAGGGAGGAGCTCCTACAATGAGCAGTTCTTC. Its protein product is CASSQGRSSYNEQFF.

In its sample, this clonotype was seen many times. The chain has TRBV28 and TRBJ1-5, with TRBD1 matching over 7 bases. The CDR3 has 15 residues. Trimming took 5 bases from V and 7 from J; bases not matched to a gene: 11. The V gene's germline CDR1 is MDHEN and CDR2 SYDVKM. CDR3 DNA: TGTGCCAGCAGTCCCATCCCCAGGGGGAGGCAGCCCCAGCATTTT. Residues: CASSPIPRGRQPQHF.

The chain joins TRBV27 to TRBJ2-2; D is unclear. V dropped 5 bases and J dropped 4 bases, with 8 bases sitting between them. The CDR3 consists of 13 residues. The germline V gene has CDR1 MNHEY and CDR2 SMNVEV (reference sequence). CDR3 in DNA: TGTGCCAGCAGTATCGGGCCCACCGGGGAGCTGTTTTTT. The encoded protein is CASSIGPTGELFF.

This rearrangement joins TRBV12-3 or TRBV12-4 to TRBJ2-1, with TRBD2 identical over 12 bases. This CDR3 comprises 15 residues. V lost 2 bases and J lost 9; bases outside the gene matches: 5. CDR3 bases: TGTGCCAGCAGTTTAAGGCTAGCGGGGGGGCGTGAGCAGTTCTTC. It is translated as CASSLRLAGGREQFF.

V and J are TRBV27 and TRBJ2-7; no reliable D call. Trimming left V 3 bases short and J 2 bases short, with 11 bases between. The CDR3 sequence is 14 residues long. Germline V gene sequence: CDR1 MNHEY, CDR2 SMNVEV (reference sequence). The CDR3 loop is CASSFGQAAYEQYF. The CDR3, as DNA: TGTGCCAGCAGTTTCGGGCAGGCCGCCTACGAGCAGTACTTC.

The chain has TRBV20-1 and TRBJ1-5, with 8 bases aligning to TRBD1. V lost 6 bases, J lost 5 bases, and 6 bases stayed unmatched. Germline lookup yields CDR1 DFQATT and CDR2 SNEGSKA (reference sequence). The CDR3 sequence is 13 residues long. CDR3 amino acids: CSAGGQGDQPQHF. In DNA form, the CDR3 reads TGCAGTGCGGGAGGACAGGGAGATCAGCCCCAGCATTTT.

The genes are TRBV6-6 and TRBJ2-5; tentatively, D is TRBD1 or TRBD2 (5 bases each). The germline gives CDR1 MNHNY, CDR2 SVGAGI (reference sequence). The V gene lost 6 bases and the J gene lost 2 bases, with 10 bases spanning the gap. This CDR3 is 13 amino acids long. The CDR3 sequence: CASSKGTQETQYF. Written as DNA, the CDR3 is TGTGCCAGCAGCAAGGGGACGCAAGAGACCCAGTACTTC.

V gene TRBV20-1 combines with J gene TRBJ2-1, with a tentative D call TRBD2 (6 bases). The ends were cut back, 0 bases at V and 8 bases at J, with 14 bases in the middle. The CDR3 contains 14 residues. The germline CDR1 and CDR2 sequences are DFQATT and SNEGSKA (reference sequence). CDR3 coding DNA: TGCAGTGCTAGAGATATTGGCGGGGCGGATGAGCAGTTCTTC. It translates to CSARDIGGADEQFF.

In this sample, this clonotype turned up many times. This chain uses TRBV7-9 with TRBJ2-6, with a weak D call TRBD1 (6 bases). V lost 4 bases and J 7 bases, leaving 14 bases between the germline ends. CDR1 is SEHNR and CDR2 is FQNEAQ in the germline V gene (reference sequence). The CDR3 covers 15 residues. CDR3 sequence reads: CASSSTPTGANVLTF. The CDR3 nucleotides are TGTGCCAGCAGCTCGACGCCGACAGGAGCCAACGTCCTGACTTTC.

This clonotype appeared once. CDR3 sequence reads: CASSAKNEGNTIYF. Written as DNA, the CDR3 is TGTGCCAGCAGCGCCAAAAACGAGGGAAACACCATATATTTT. The gene calls are TRBV12-3 or TRBV12-4 and TRBJ1-3; D ambiguous. The V gene lost 6 bases and the J gene lost 4 bases, with 13 bases spanning the gap. This CDR3 contains 14 residues.

The rearrangement uses TRBV29-1 and TRBJ1-1; D is ambiguous. V was clipped by 1 base and J by 8 bases, with 14 bases between them. The CDR3 contains 13 residues. Germline assignment: CDR1 SQVTM and CDR2 ANQGSEA. The CDR3 sequence is CSVEVEYYGEAFF. Written as DNA, the CDR3 is TGCAGCGTTGAAGTGGAATACTACGGAGAAGCTTTCTTT.

The rearrangement uses TRBV7-9 and TRBJ2-7; 7 bases are a match to TRBD1. V lost 4 bases and J lost 2; bases outside the gene matches: 11. CDR1 and CDR2 from the germline V gene are SEHNR and FQNEAQ (reference sequence). The CDR3 sequence is 16 residues long. In DNA, the CDR3 is TGTGCCAGCAGCTCGGACGAGACAGGGCCCCCCTACGAGCAGTACTTC. Protein product: CASSSDETGPPYEQYF.

The chain uses TRBV19 and TRBJ2-7; a possible D gene is TRBD1 (5 bases). There are 15 residues in the CDR3. From germline, CDR1 is LNHDA and CDR2 SQIVND (reference sequence). The V end was cut by 3 bases, the J end by 0 bases, with 12 bases between. The CDR3 nucleotides are TGTGCCAGTAGTATTGGGCAGGGCCTCTCCTACGAGCAGTACTTC. It is translated as CASSIGQGLSYEQYF.

CDR3: CASSSSSGGYEQFF. In DNA form, the CDR3 reads TGTGCCAGCAGCAGCTCGAGCGGGGGATATGAGCAGTTCTTC. This chain links TRBV6-2 or TRBV6-3 with TRBJ2-1; 8 nucleotides line up with TRBD2. CDR3 size: 14 residues. The V segment lost 6 bases and the J segment 8 bases; nucleotides outside the gene matches: 9. Germline lookup yields CDR1 MNHEY and CDR2 SVGEGT.

This clonotype was picked up many times. The chain recombines TRBV7-9 with TRBJ2-5; 7 nucleotides match TRBD2. CDR3 length equals 13 residues. The germline V gene has CDR1 SEHNR and CDR2 FQNEAQ (reference sequence). V was clipped by 5 bases and J by 0 bases; unmatched bases: 0. DNA of the CDR3: TGTGCCAGCAGCGCGGGGGACCAAGAGACCCAGTACTTC. Its translation: CASSAGDQETQYF.

This clonotype appeared a few times. The chain recombines TRBV4-1 with TRBJ1-5; D may be TRBD1 (6 bases). The CDR3 is 18 residues long. V shed 0 bases and J shed 0 bases, with 15 bases lying between them. CDR1 and CDR2 (germline): MGHRA, YSYEKL. The CDR3 nucleotides read TGCGCCAGCAGCCAAGATATCCAGGGGAAATATAGCAATCAGCCCCAGCATTTT. Protein: CASSQDIQGKYSNQPQHF.

This clonotype was counted between two and nine times. V gene TRBV7-9 combines with J gene TRBJ2-7, with a weak D call TRBD1 (6 bases). This CDR3 has 15 amino acids. The germline V and J ends were trimmed by 5 bases and 5 bases, with 19 bases remaining between them. Germline lookup yields CDR1 SEHNR and CDR2 FQNEAQ (reference sequence). For the CDR3, the DNA is TGTGCCAGCAGCCCCTACAGGGAGATCGAGAACGAGCAGTACTTC. Encoded protein: CASSPYREIENEQYF. The whole variable domain, remainder taken from reference TRBV7-9 and TRBJ2-7, is DTGVSQNPRHKITKRGQNVTFRCDPISEHNRLYWYRQTLGQGPEFLTYFQNEAQLEKSRLLSDRFSAERPKGSFSTLEIQRTEQGDSAMYLCASSPYREIENEQYFGPGTRLTVT.

The rearrangement uses TRBV7-6 and TRBJ2-5, with D possibly TRBD2 on 6 matching bases. The CDR3 loop spans 14 amino acids. Trimming shortened V by 5 bases and J by 0 bases, and 10 bases separated the two germline ends. Germline values: CDR1 SGHVS, CDR2 FNYEAQ. CDR3 sequence reads: CASSQGLNQETQYF. The CDR3 bases are TGTGCCAGCAGCCAGGGACTGAACCAAGAGACCCAGTACTTC.

The sample holds a few counts of this clonotype. The chain uses TRBV12-3 or TRBV12-4 and TRBJ1-1; no clear D. This CDR3 has 12 residues. The ends were cut back, 6 bases at V and 2 bases at J, with 7 bases in the middle. The CDR3 is CASSPQNTEAFF. The CDR3 DNA sequence: TGTGCCAGCAGCCCTCAAAACACTGAAGCTTTCTTT.

Only a few counts were recorded for this clonotype. The chain is built from TRBV28 and TRBJ1-6, with D perhaps matching TRBD1 (5 bases). V shed 3 bases and J shed 5 bases, with 8 bases lying between them. The V gene's germline CDR1 is MDHEN and CDR2 SYDVKM. The CDR3 length is 14 residues. CDR3 sequence reads: CASSFGTDNSPLHF. CDR3 in DNA: TGTGCCAGCAGTTTCGGGACTGATAATTCACCCCTCCACTTT.

This clonotype was counted only a few times. This chain uses TRBV29-1 with TRBJ1-1, with D possibly being TRBD1 (5 bases). This CDR3 has 12 amino acids. The germline V gene has CDR1 SQVTM and CDR2 ANQGSEA. V gave up 5 bases and J gave up 5 bases, with 12 bases separating them. The CDR3 reads CSVLSGLTEAFF. In nucleotides, the CDR3 is TGCAGCGTTCTCTCAGGGTTAACTGAAGCTTTCTTT.

This chain connects TRBV3-1 to TRBJ2-5, with 11 bases that match TRBD2. The CDR3 totals 16 residues. Unmatched junction bases numbered 5, after V lost 0 bases and J lost 5 bases. Germline CDR1 reads LGHDT; CDR2 reads YNNKEL (reference sequence). The CDR3 protein is CASSQDIAGGLETQYF. Written as DNA, the CDR3 is TGTGCCAGCAGCCAAGACATAGCGGGGGGGCTCGAGACCCAGTACTTC.

In this sample, this clonotype turned up a few times. This sequence joins TRBV29-1 and TRBJ2-3; 8 bases line up with TRBD2. The germline V gene has CDR1 SQVTM and CDR2 ANQGSEA. J was trimmed by 1 base and V by 7 bases; bases with no gene match: 7. CDR3 length equals 14 residues. The CDR3: CSARSGGGTDTQYF. As DNA, the CDR3 is TGCAGCGCGCGCTCCGGGGGGGGCACAGATACGCAGTATTTT.

This clonotype has only a few counts. The chain has TRBV7-3 and TRBJ1-4, with D perhaps matching TRBD1 (6 bases). The CDR3 has 15 residues. V lost 4 bases and J 4 bases, leaving 13 bases between the germline ends. Germline V lookup: CDR1 SGHTA, CDR2 FQGTGA. The CDR3 loop reads CASSSRTVNNEKLFF. As DNA, the CDR3 is TGTGCCAGCAGCTCTCGGACAGTAAATAATGAAAAACTGTTTTTT.

This chain uses TRBV20-1 with TRBJ1-2; TRBD1 matches at 7 bases. In germline, CDR1 is DFQATT, CDR2 SNEGSKA (reference sequence). Trimming took 0 bases from V and 3 from J; bases not matched to a gene: 4. The CDR3 has 14 amino acids. CDR3 residues: CSARDIGGDYGYTF. CDR3 coding DNA: TGCAGTGCTAGAGATATAGGGGGCGACTATGGCTACACCTTC.

With regard to this clonotype: This may be a read error, as it is one base from a much larger clone. This CDR3 is CASTQGGYNSPLHF. CDR3 coding DNA: TGTGCCAGCACTCAGGGGGGGTATAATTCACCCCTCCACTTT. V and J are TRBV12-3 or TRBV12-4 and TRBJ1-6; 7 positions agree with TRBD1. V gave up 7 bases and J gave up 4 bases; unmatched junction bases: 4. The CDR3 is 14 residues long.

The rearrangement uses TRBV2 and TRBJ2-3; D ambiguous. This CDR3 is built from 11 residues. Trimming removed 11 bases from V and 4 bases from J, with 10 bases in between. The V gene's germline CDR1 is SNHLY and CDR2 FYNNEI. Here the CDR3 DNA reads TGTGCCTTTAAAGCGTCAGATACGCAGTATTTT. Its protein product is CAFKASDTQYF.